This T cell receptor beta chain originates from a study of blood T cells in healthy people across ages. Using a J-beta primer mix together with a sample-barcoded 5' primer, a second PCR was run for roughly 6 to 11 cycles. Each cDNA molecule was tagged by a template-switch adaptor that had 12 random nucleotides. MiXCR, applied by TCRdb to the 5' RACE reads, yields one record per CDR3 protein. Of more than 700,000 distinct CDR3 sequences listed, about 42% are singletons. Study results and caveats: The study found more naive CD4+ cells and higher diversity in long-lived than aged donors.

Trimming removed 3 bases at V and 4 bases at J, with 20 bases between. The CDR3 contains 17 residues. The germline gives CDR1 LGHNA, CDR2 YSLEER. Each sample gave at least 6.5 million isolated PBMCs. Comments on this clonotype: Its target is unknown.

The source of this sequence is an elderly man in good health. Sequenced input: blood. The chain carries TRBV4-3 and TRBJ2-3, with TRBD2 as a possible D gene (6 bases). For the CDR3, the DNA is TGCGCCAGCAGCCAGTTCCTTGACTACTCGGGGGCAGATACGCAGTATTTT. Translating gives CASSQFLDYSGADTQYF.